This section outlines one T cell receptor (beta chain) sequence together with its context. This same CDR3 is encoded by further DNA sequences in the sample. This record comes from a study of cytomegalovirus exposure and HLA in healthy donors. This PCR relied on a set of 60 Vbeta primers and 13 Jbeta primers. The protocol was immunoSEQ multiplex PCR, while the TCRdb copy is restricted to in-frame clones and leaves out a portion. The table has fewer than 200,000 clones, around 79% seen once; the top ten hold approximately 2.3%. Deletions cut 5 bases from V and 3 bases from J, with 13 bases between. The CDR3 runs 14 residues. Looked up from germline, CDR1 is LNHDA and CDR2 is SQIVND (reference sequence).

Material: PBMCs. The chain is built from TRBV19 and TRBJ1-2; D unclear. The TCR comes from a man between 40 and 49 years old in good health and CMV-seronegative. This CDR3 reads CASSPRDRDYGYTF. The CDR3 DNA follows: TGTGCCAGTAGTCCTCGGGATAGGGACTATGGCTACACCTTC.